This TCR beta chain was sequenced in a study of OX40 agonist ivuxolimab in advanced cancers. At the level of the study: Clinicians treated patients with ivuxolimab, an agonistic anti-OX40 (CD134) antibody.

Germline loops: CDR1 LNHNV, CDR2 YYDKDF (reference sequence). The CDR3 covers 16 residues. The V end was cut by 3 bases, the J end by 2 bases, with 16 bases between. About this clone itself: Its antigen is as yet unknown.

Study outcomes and limitations: Mean expanded clone counts were higher in CD8+ than CD4+ T cells. Also showing low normalized T-cell clonal expansion were some of the nonresponders. At doses 0.1 to 3.0 mg/kg, CD4+ and CD8+ clones expanded.

TCRdb's table, derived via immunoSEQ multiplex PCR, lists solely in-frame clones and lacks some. The table has 60,000 to 85,000 clones, 65% to 90% seen once; the top ten hold almost 1.5%. Sequences were derived from CD4+ or CD8+ T cells sorted from blood, sampled in a trial of the OX40 agonist ivuxolimab. The rearrangement uses TRBV15 and TRBJ2-5, with D possibly being TRBD2 (7 bases). This TCR was recovered from an adult with an advanced solid tumor such as melanoma, head and neck, liver or kidney cancer. The CDR3 reads CATSRGAGAGQETQYF. The CDR3 DNA sequence: TGTGCCACCAGCAGGGGGGCGGGGGCAGGGCAAGAGACCCAGTACTTC.